The 13 T cell receptor beta chains listed next were all sequenced from one sample in a study of cytomegalovirus exposure and HLA in healthy donors (dated by TCRdb to about 2017). Libraries were constructed by the immunoSEQ multiplex PCR assay. For the multiplex PCR, a mixture combining 60 forward primers for TCR Vbeta segments and 13 reverse primers for TCR Jbeta segments was used. The immuneACCESS repertoire file appears here via TCRdb, limited to in-frame rearrangements. These files lack a portion of the clones; in checked studies, under half of the deficit traces to unresolved V genes, and the cause of the others is not known. In this sample the table shows 130,000 to 150,000 clones, more than 75% of which occur a single time. The ten largest account for approximately 4% of the sample. Sequenced input: PBMCs. The receptors derive from a young man in good health and CMV-seronegative.

This clone was seen once. This chain connects TRBV25-1 to TRBJ1-4, with 8 positions matching TRBD1. V shed 4 bases and J 0 bases; nucleotides not matched to a gene: 4. The CDR3 extends over 16 amino acids. CDR1 and CDR2 from the germline V gene are MGHDK and SYGVNS. This chain's CDR3 is CASSGTGGPTNEKLFF. CDR3 nucleotide sequence: TGTGCCAGCAGTGGAACAGGGGGACCAACTAATGAAAAACTGTTTTTT.

This clone was counted a single time. Other DNA sequences in the sample encode the same CDR3. The J gene is TRBJ2-2, the V gene TRBV7-9; tentative D call: TRBD1 (6 bases). V was clipped by 6 bases and J by 3 bases, with 17 bases between them. Germline-derived CDR1 and CDR2 are SEHNR and FQNEAQ (reference sequence). The CDR3 extends over 16 amino acids. The CDR3 loop reads CASRQLTGKDTGELFF. Here the CDR3 DNA reads TGTGCCAGCAGACAACTTACAGGGAAGGACACCGGGGAGCTGTTTTTT.

V and J are TRBV5-8 and TRBJ1-5; tentative D call: TRBD1 (5 bases). Trimming stripped 4 bases from V and 6 bases from J, with 14 bases between. This CDR3 region has 14 residues. CDR1 is SGHTS and CDR2 is YDEGEE in the germline V gene. CDR3 nucleotides: TGTGCCAGCAGCCGCGCGGGGGGTACTCAGCCCCAGCATTTT. Its protein is CASSRAGGTQPQHF.

Points on this clone: Its ends do not fully match the called genes, so a read error is possible. The J gene is TRBJ1-2, the V gene TRBV30; D remains ambiguous. The CDR3 contains 11 residues. Looked up from germline, CDR1 is GTSNPN and CDR2 is SVGIG (reference sequence). The DNA for the CDR3 is TGTGCCTGGAGTGCTAATATGTGGGCCCTCTTC. Amino acid sequence: CAWSANMWALF. Full variable domain (rest looked up from reference TRBV30 and TRBJ1-2): SQTIHQWPATLVQPVGSPLSLECTVEGTSNPNLYWYRQAAGRGLQLLFYSVGIGQISSEVPQNLSASRPQDRQFILSSKKLLLSDSGFYLCAWSANMWALFGSGTRLTVV.

The CDR3 spells CASSKPGQGVYEQYF. CDR3 coding DNA: TGTGCCAGTAGTAAACCGGGACAGGGAGTCTACGAGCAGTACTTC. The chain couples TRBV19 to TRBJ2-7, with 9 bases identical to TRBD1. With V trimmed by 4 bases and J by 3 bases, 7 bases remained unmatched. This CDR3 contains 15 residues. Per germline, CDR1 LNHDA and CDR2 SQIVND (reference sequence).

The chain uses TRBV28 and TRBJ2-5; 12 bases match TRBD2. J gave up 4 bases and V 2 bases, and 2 bases lay outside the gene matches. The CDR3 totals 15 residues. CDR1 is MDHEN and CDR2 is SYDVKM in the germline V gene. The CDR3: CASSLRGLAGETQYF. The CDR3 DNA is TGTGCCAGCAGTTTAAGGGGACTAGCGGGAGAGACCCAGTACTTC.

This clone was observed a handful of times. The chain is built from TRBV6-6 and TRBJ1-1; possible D gene TRBD1, 6 bases. The CDR3 runs to 14 residues. Per the germline V gene, CDR1 is MNHNY and CDR2 is SVGAGI (reference sequence). V was shortened by 0 bases and J by 4 bases, with 9 bases between the two germline ends. The CDR3 DNA sequence: TGTGCCAGCAGTTACTCCGCGGGGGCCACTGAAGCTTTCTTT. Translation gives CASSYSAGATEAFF.

This chain joins TRBV5-1 and TRBJ2-2; TRBD2 aligns across 10 bases. In germline, CDR1 is SGHRS, CDR2 YFSETQ. The trim removed 0 bases at V and 4 bases at J, leaving 3 bases unmatched. This CDR3 contains 16 residues. Written as DNA, the CDR3 is TGCGCCAGCAGCTTGGCTAGCGGGAGTGTCACCGGGGAGCTGTTTTTT. This sequence encodes CASSLASGSVTGELFF.

This clone occurred a few times. The chain recombines TRBV29-1 with TRBJ2-1; 13 bases map to TRBD2. The CDR3 runs to 16 residues. Per germline, CDR1 SQVTM and CDR2 ANQGSEA. The ends lost 3 bases at V and 8 bases at J; junction bases unmatched: 10. The CDR3 DNA reads TGCAGCGTTGACCGGACTAGCGGGAGCATTGTGTATGAGCAGTTCTTC. Residues: CSVDRTSGSIVYEQFF.

The V call is TRBV18, the J call TRBJ1-5; 8 bases map to TRBD1. V trimming: 3 bases; J trimming: 8 bases; junction bases outside the gene matches: 9. Germline CDR1 is KGHSH and CDR2 is LQKENI. The CDR3 is 15 residues long. CDR3: CASSPDRETFEPQHF. CDR3 DNA: TGTGCCAGCTCACCGGACAGGGAAACCTTTGAGCCCCAGCATTTT.

V and J are TRBV27 and TRBJ1-1; 9 positions match TRBD1. The ends lost 4 bases at V and 11 bases at J; junction bases unmatched: 5. The CDR3 spans 12 residues. Germline V gives CDR1 MNHEY, CDR2 SMNVEV (reference sequence). The CDR3: CASSYRGHEAFF. The CDR3 bases are TGTGCCAGCAGTTACAGGGGGCACGAGGCTTTCTTT.

This rearrangement joins TRBV30 to TRBJ1-2; a weak D match, TRBD1 (5 bases). The CDR3 is made up of 14 amino acids. V was cut by 5 bases and J by 0 bases, with 13 bases left in between. CDR1 and CDR2 from the germline V gene are GTSNPN and SVGIG (reference sequence). CDR3 nucleotide sequence: TGTGCCTGGGATTGGGCGGGGGCTAACTATGGCTACACCTTC. The encoded protein is CAWDWAGANYGYTF.

This chain uses TRBV29-1 with TRBJ2-5; TRBD1 agrees at 9 bases. V dropped 7 bases and J dropped 3; count of bases not matched to a gene: 9. Per germline, CDR1 SQVTM and CDR2 ANQGSEA. The CDR3 is made up of 14 amino acids. The CDR3 region has the DNA TGCAGCGCGGACCCGGGACAGGGAGAAGAGACCCAGTACTTC. Translating it yields CSADPGQGEETQYF.